This T cell receptor (beta chain) was captured in a study of identical twins. Per germline, CDR1 DFQATT and CDR2 SNEGSKA (reference sequence). The germline V and J ends were trimmed by 6 bases and 5 bases, with 14 bases remaining between them. The CDR3 spans 12 residues. This clonotype was seen ten or more times. TCRdb reprocessed the 5' RACE reads with MiXCR, giving one entry per CDR3 protein. The sample holds 600,000 to 850,000 distinct CDR3 sequences, 15% to 20% seen once. The same sample was also studied in work on T cells expressing NK-cell markers. That study reports: In a handful of donors, dominant clonotypes made up about 28.3-60.1% of CD3+CD56-NKG2C+ cells.

Sequenced: PBMCs. The TCR originated in a woman aged 18-30 years in good health. The chain joins TRBV20-1 to TRBJ2-7, with D possibly matching TRBD1 (5 bases). CDR3 sequence: CSAAQGNHEQYF. CDR3 nucleotide sequence: TGCAGTGCAGCTCAGGGTAACCACGAGCAGTACTTC.